These 8 T cell receptor beta chains came from one sample sequenced in a study of human T cells and chemical hapten exposure. Time point of the sample: patch test 2, 6 weeks after DPC sensitization. Treatment specified: therapeutic diphenylcyclopropenone sensitization with weekly scalp DPC. TCRdb fed the RACE reads into MiXCR, producing one record per CDR3 protein. The sample lists over 65,000 distinct CDR3 sequences, around 10% occurring once. The sample in question was whole blood, obtained in connection with sensitization to the hapten diphenylcyclopropenone (DPC). The source is a man aged 18 to 35 with alopecia areata. Some clones in this sample may be carry-over from other donors' samples.

The genes are TRBV7-7 and TRBJ2-2; the match to TRBD2 covers 8 bases. CDR3 length equals 16 residues. With V trimmed by 5 bases and J by 6 bases, 11 bases remained unmatched. The germline gives CDR1 SSHAT, CDR2 FNYEAQ (reference sequence). The CDR3: CASSPGGGGSAGELFF. The CDR3 DNA reads TGTGCCAGCAGCCCCGGGGGGGGCGGTTCAGCCGGGGAGCTGTTTTTT.

This clonotype has ten or more counts. The rearrangement links TRBV20-1 to TRBJ2-4; unclear D gene. CDR3 length: 14 residues. The V end lost 0 bases, the J end lost 0 bases, and 6 bases lay between the germline ends. Germline V CDR1 and CDR2: DFQATT, SNEGSKA (reference sequence). The CDR3 coding sequence is TGCAGTGCTAGAGACCTTAAAGCCAAAAACATTCAGTACTTC. Protein product: CSARDLKAKNIQYF.

This chain joins TRBV11-2 and TRBJ2-3; D ambiguous. Trimming left V 2 bases short and J 4 bases short, with 10 bases between. Germline CDR1 and CDR2: SGHAT and FQNNGV. The CDR3 has 14 residues. CDR3 nucleotides: TGTGCCAGCAGCTTACCCGGAAGCCCAGATACGCAGTATTTT. Translation: CASSLPGSPDTQYF.

This clonotype was found a few times. This sequence joins TRBV4-1 and TRBJ1-3, with no clear D. This CDR3 has 17 residues. Germline-derived CDR1 and CDR2 are MGHRA and YSYEKL. V was trimmed by 0 bases and J by 1 base, leaving 13 bases between them. CDR3 sequence: CASSQDPTGGSGNTIYF. The CDR3 bases are TGCGCCAGCAGCCAAGATCCTACCGGAGGGTCTGGAAACACCATATATTTT.

The sample holds a few counts of this clonotype. The chain links TRBV3-1 to TRBJ1-1, with no clear D. Germline values: CDR1 LGHDT, CDR2 YNNKEL (reference sequence). This CDR3 comprises 12 residues. Trimming took off 0 bases at V and 11 bases at J, with 10 bases between the two ends. The CDR3, as DNA: TGTGCCAGCAGCCAAGAGGCGGGTTTGGCTTTCTTT. It is translated as CASSQEAGLAFF.

The rearrangement joins TRBV28 to TRBJ2-3, with 8 bases aligning to TRBD1. The V segment lost 7 bases and the J segment 3 bases; nucleotides outside the gene matches: 3. From germline, CDR1 is MDHEN and CDR2 SYDVKM. This CDR3 contains 13 residues. CDR3 loop: CASTGGRTDTQYF. Here the CDR3 DNA reads TGTGCCAGCACAGGGGGCCGGACAGATACGCAGTATTTT.

V usage is TRBV19 and J usage is TRBJ2-3; D may match TRBD1 or TRBD2 (6 bases each). This CDR3 comprises 14 residues. V was shortened by 5 bases and J by 3 bases, with 12 bases between the two germline ends. Germline CDR1 LNHDA, CDR2 SQIVND (reference sequence). CDR3 DNA sequence: TGTGCCAGTAGTCCACAGGGAGGTACAGATACGCAGTATTTT. Protein: CASSPQGGTDTQYF.

The CDR3 here is CASSDGQDSNQPQHF. The CDR3 bases are TGTGCCAGCTCAGACGGACAGGATAGCAATCAGCCCCAGCATTTT. The chain recombines TRBV18 with TRBJ1-5; 7 bases map to TRBD1. Per germline, CDR1 KGHSH and CDR2 LQKENI. The V gene end was trimmed by 5 bases and the J gene end by 0 bases; junction bases not matched to a gene: 4. The CDR3 is 15 amino acids.